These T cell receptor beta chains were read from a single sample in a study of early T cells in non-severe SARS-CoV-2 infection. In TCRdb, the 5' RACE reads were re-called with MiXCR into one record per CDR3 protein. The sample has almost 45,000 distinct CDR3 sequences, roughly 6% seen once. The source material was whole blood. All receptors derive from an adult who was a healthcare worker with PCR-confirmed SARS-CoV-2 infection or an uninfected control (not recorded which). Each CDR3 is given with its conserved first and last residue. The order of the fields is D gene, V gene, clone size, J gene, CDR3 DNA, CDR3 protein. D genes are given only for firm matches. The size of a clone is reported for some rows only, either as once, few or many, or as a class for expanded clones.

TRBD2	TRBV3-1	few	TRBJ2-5	TGTGCCAGCAGCCAGACTAGCGAAGAGACCCAGTACTTC	CASSQTSEETQYF
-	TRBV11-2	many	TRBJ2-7	TGTGCCAGCAGCTTAGTGGCGAGAGCCTACGAGCAGTACTTC	CASSLVARAYEQYF
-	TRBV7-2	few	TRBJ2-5	TGTGCCAGCAGCGACTTGGGTTTGGAGACCCAGTACTTC	CASSDLGLETQYF
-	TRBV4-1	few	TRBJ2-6	TGCGCCAGCAGCCAGTCGTACAGCTCTGGGGCCAACGTCCTGACTTTC	CASSQSYSSGANVLTF
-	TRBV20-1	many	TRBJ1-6	TGCAGTGCTAGAGCACAACAAGTAAATAATTCACCCCTCCACTTT	CSARAQQVNNSPLHF
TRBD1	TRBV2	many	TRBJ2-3	TGTGCCAGCAGTGCCTATACCGGGACAGGGGGCCGTGCCGGAGATACGCAGTATTTT	CASSAYTGTGGRAGDTQYF
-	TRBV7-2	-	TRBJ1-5	TGTGCCAGCAGCTTACAAGGGGCATATCAGCCCCAGCATTTT	CASSLQGAYQPQHF
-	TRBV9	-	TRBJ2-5	TGTGCCAGCAGCGTAGAGGGATGGAGAGAGACCCAGTACTTC	CASSVEGWRETQYF
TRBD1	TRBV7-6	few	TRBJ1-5	TGTGCCAGCAGCTCCTCAGGGGGACTGGGGGCCCAGCATTTT	CASSSSGGLGAQHF
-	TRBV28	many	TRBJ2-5	TGTGCCAGCAGTTTTGCCGGGTCCGGGGAGACCCAGTACTTC	CASSFAGSGETQYF
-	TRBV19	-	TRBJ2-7	TGTGCCAGTAGTATCCGAGGCGGCGAGCAGTACTTC	CASSIRGGEQYF
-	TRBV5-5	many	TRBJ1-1	TGTGCCAGCAGCTTGCAAGGGAACACTGAAGCTTTCTTT	CASSLQGNTEAFF
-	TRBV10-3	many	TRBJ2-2	TGTGCCATCAGGGACGGCACGAAGAACACCGGGGAGCTGTTTTTT	CAIRDGTKNTGELFF
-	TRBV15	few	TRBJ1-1	TGTGCCACCAGCAGAGATTGGGTGAACACTGAAGCTTTCTTT	CATSRDWVNTEAFF
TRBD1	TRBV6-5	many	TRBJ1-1	TGTGCCAGCAGTTTAGGGACAGTGAACTATGAAGCTTTCTTT	CASSLGTVNYEAFF
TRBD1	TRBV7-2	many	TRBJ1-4	TGTGCCAGCAGCCTTAGACCTACGGGACAGCTTAATGAAAAACTGTTTTTT	CASSLRPTGQLNEKLFF
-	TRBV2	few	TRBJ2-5	TGTGCCAGCACCATCTCCCCCCTCTCCGACAAGTCTAGGCAAGAGACCCAGTACTTC	CASTISPLSDKSRQETQYF
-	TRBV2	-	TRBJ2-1	TGTGCCAGCAGTCCAAGAAGAGCGGATGAGCAGTTCTTC	CASSPRRADEQFF
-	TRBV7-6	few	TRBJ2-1	TGTGCCAGCAGCCTACAAGGTGATGAGCAGTTCTTC	CASSLQGDEQFF
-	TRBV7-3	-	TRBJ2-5	TGTGCCAGCCCCCCTTTATGGGACCAGTACTTC	CASPPLWDQYF
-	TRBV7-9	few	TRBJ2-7	TGTGCCAGCAGCCGTTCGGGGTCCTCGGGGGACGAGCAGTACTTC	CASSRSGSSGDEQYF
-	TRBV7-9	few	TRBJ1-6	TGTGCCAGCAGCTCCCCCCCAGGCGGTGGTTCACCCCTCCACTTT	CASSSPPGGGSPLHF
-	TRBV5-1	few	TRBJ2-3	TGCGCCAGCAGCTTGGGCCATTCTACAGATACGCAGTATTTT	CASSLGHSTDTQYF
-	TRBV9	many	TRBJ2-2	TGTGCCAGCAGCGTAGGGCCAAGCGAGGGCGGGGAGCTGTTTTTT	CASSVGPSEGGELFF
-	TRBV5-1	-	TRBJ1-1	TGCGCCAGCAGCTTGGTGGGGAAGACGGACACTGAAGCTTTCTTT	CASSLVGKTDTEAFF
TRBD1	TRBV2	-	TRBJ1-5	TGTGCCAGCAGTACACCGGGACAGAGAAATCAGCCCCAGCATTTT	CASSTPGQRNQPQHF
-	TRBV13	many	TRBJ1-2	TGTGCCAGCAGCAGCCAGAATAACTATGGCTACACCTTC	CASSSQNNYGYTF
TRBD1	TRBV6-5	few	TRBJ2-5	TGTGCCAGCAGCCCGACAGGGGCAGAGACCCAGTACTTC	CASSPTGAETQYF
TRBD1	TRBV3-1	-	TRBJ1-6	TGTGCCAGCAGCGAACCGGGACAGCAACTCCACTTT	CASSEPGQQLHF
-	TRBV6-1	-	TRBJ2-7	TGTGCCAGCAGTGAAGTAGGCAGGAACTACGAGCAGTACTTC	CASSEVGRNYEQYF
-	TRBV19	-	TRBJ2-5	TGTGCCAGTAGCAACCGGGACTCAGAAGACCCCGAGACCCAGTACTTC	CASSNRDSEDPETQYF
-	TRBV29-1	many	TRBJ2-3	TGCAGCGTTGATGTTCGAGCAGATACGCAGTATTTT	CSVDVRADTQYF
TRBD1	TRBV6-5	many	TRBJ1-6	TGTGCCAGCAGTTACTCCGGGACAGGGTGTCTTAGCTCCTATAATTCACCCCTCCACTTT	CASSYSGTGCLSSYNSPLHF
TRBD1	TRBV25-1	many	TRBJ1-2	TGTGCCAGCAGCATTTCCGGGACAGGGATCGGGCATGGCTACACCTTC	CASSISGTGIGHGYTF
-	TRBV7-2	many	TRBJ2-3	TGTGCCAGCGGAAGGAGCACAGATACGCAGTATTTT	CASGRSTDTQYF
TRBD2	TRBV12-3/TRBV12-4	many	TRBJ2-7	TGTGCCAGCAGCGGGACTAGCGGGATGCACGAGCAGTACTTC	CASSGTSGMHEQYF
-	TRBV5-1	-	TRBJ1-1	TGCGCCAGCAGCTTGGGAGGGACGGTGAACACTGAAGCTTTCTTT	CASSLGGTVNTEAFF
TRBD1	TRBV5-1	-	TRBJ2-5	TGCGCCAGCAGCCCGGGACAGGGTGAGGGTGTCGGAAAGACCCAGTACTTC	CASSPGQGEGVGKTQYF
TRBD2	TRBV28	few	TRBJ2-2	TGTGCCAGCAGTTTGGGCGGGGGGAACACCGGGGAGCTGTTTTTT	CASSLGGGNTGELFF
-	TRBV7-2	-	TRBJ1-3	TGTGCCAGCAGCTTGTTCCCGGGGGCAAGCTCTGGAAACACCATATATTTT	CASSLFPGASSGNTIYF
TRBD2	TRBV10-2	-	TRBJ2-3	TGCGCCAGCAGTGAGAGCCTAGCGGGGATGTCAGATACGCAGTATTTT	CASSESLAGMSDTQYF
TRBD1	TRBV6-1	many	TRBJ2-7	TGTGCCAGCAGTGCGGGACAGAGATCCATCTACGAGCAGTACTTC	CASSAGQRSIYEQYF
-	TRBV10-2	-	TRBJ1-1	TGCGCCAGCCGTTTAGGGGACACTGAAGCTTTCTTT	CASRLGDTEAFF
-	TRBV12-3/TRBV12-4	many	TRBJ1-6	TGTGCCAGCAGGGGGCAGGGAGAGACACCCCTCCACTTT	CASRGQGETPLHF
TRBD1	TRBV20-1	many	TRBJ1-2	TGCAGTGCTAGAGGGGACAGTAACTATGGCTACACCTTC	CSARGDSNYGYTF
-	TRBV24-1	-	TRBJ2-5	TGTGCCACCAGTGATTTTAACGGAGGGGTTGAGACCCAGTACTTC	CATSDFNGGVETQYF
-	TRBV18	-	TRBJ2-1	TGTGCCAGCTCACCAAATTTCAATGAGCAGTTCTTC	CASSPNFNEQFF
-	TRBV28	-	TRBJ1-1	TGTGCCAGCAGTCCACCCGGGAACACTGAAGCTTTCTTT	CASSPPGNTEAFF
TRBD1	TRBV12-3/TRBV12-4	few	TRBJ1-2	TGTGCCAGCAGCACCTCCCTCAGGGGGAAGAATGGCTACACCTTC	CASSTSLRGKNGYTF
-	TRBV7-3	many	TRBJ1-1	TGTGCCAGCAGCTTAAACGGAGTGGGGGGAGCTTTCTTT	CASSLNGVGGAFF